Reported below is one TCR beta chain. Its target is not known. The data originate from a study of OX40 agonist ivuxolimab in advanced cancers. Study information: Treatment of patients was with ivuxolimab, an agonistic anti-OX40 (CD134) antibody. Dose-escalation patients had hepatocellular carcinoma, melanoma, renal cell or head and neck cancer. Points from the study as a whole: CD4+ and CD8+ blood T cells expanded clonally by week 6 at 0.1 to 3.0 mg/kg. Several nonresponders also turned out to have low normalized T-cell clonal expansion.

Trimming removed 9 bases from V and 5 bases from J, with 34 bases in between. The CDR3 sequence is 19 residues long. CDR1 is MRHNA, CDR2 SNTAGT, per germline. Clones were read by immunoSEQ multiplex PCR, and TCRdb kept only the in-frame ones, dropping some. The sample holds under 80,000 clones, roughly 78% seen once. The V call is TRBV6-4, the J call TRBJ2-5, with D possibly being TRBD2 (6 bases). Specimen: CD4+ or CD8+ T cells sorted from blood, collected in a trial of the OX40 agonist ivuxolimab. This sequence originates from an adult with an advanced solid tumor such as melanoma, head and neck, liver or kidney cancer. CDR3 bases: TGTGCCAGACCAACGGATCAAACCGGGAGAAGGGGTTCGATGGAGACCCAGTACTTC. Translation: CARPTDQTGRRGSMETQYF.